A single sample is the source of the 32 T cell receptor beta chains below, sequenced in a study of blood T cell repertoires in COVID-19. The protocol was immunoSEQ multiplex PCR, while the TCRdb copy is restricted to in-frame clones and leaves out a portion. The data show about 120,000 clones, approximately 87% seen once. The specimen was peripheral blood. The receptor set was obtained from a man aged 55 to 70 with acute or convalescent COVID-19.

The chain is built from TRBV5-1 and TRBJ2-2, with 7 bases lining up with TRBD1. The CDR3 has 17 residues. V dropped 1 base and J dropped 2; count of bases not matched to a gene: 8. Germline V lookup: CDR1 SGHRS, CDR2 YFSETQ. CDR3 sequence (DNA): TGCGCCAGCAGCTTGAATTATCAGGGGGTCAACACCGGGGAGCTGTTTTTT. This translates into CASSLNYQGVNTGELFF.

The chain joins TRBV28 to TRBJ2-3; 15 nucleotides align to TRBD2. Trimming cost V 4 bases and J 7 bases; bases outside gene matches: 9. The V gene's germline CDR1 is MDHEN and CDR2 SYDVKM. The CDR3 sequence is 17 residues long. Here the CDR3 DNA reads TGTGCCAGCAGTTCCCTAGGACTAGCGGGAGGGGGGAATACGCAGTATTTT. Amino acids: CASSSLGLAGGGNTQYF.

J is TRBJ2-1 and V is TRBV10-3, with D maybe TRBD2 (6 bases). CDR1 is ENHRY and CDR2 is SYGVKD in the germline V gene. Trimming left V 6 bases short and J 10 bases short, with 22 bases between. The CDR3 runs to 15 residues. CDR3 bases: TGTGCCATCAGCCCCGTACTTAGCGGCCAAGGGGAGCAGTTCTTC. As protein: CAISPVLSGQGEQFF.

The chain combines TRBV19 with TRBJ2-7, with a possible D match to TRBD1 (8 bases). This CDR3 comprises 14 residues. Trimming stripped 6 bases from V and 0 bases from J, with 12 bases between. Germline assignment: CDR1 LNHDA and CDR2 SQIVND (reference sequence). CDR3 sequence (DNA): TGTGCCAGTAGGGGAGGGACAGGCTCCTACGAGCAGTACTTC. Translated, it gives CASRGGTGSYEQYF.

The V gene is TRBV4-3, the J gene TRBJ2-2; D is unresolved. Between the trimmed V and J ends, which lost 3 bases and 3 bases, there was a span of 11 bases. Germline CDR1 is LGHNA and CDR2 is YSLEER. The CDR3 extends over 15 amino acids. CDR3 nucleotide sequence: TGCGCCAGCAGCCATATGCCGCAGGACACCGGGGAGCTGTTTTTT. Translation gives CASSHMPQDTGELFF.

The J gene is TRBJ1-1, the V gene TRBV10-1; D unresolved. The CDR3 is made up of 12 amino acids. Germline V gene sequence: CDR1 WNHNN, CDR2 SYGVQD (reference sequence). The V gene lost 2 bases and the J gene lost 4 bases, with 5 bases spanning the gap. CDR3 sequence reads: CASSELGTEAFF. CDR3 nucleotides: TGCGCCAGCAGTGAGCTCGGCACTGAAGCTTTCTTT.

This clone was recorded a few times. Here the CDR3 DNA reads TGTGCCAGTAAACAACCCGCAACTAATGAAAAACTGTTTTTT. It is translated as CASKQPATNEKLFF. V gene TRBV19 combines with J gene TRBJ1-4; no clear D gene. The length of the CDR3 is 14 residues. V shed 7 bases and J shed 0 bases, with 9 bases lying between them. CDR1 is LNHDA, CDR2 SQIVND, per germline (reference sequence).

CDR3 protein: CASSSLGQGAVQPQHF. In nucleotides, the CDR3 is TGTGCCAGCAGCTCTCTAGGACAGGGGGCAGTCCAGCCCCAGCATTTT. The chain is built from TRBV7-8 and TRBJ1-5; 11 bases match TRBD1. The germline CDR1 and CDR2 sequences are SGHVS and FQNEAQ. The CDR3 loop spans 16 amino acids. The V and J ends lost 4 bases and 7 bases, in that order; junction bases with no gene match: 9.

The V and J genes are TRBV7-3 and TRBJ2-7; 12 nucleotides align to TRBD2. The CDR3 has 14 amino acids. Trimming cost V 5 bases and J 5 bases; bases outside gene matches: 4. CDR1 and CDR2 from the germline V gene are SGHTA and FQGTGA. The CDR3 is CASSLAGGPNEQYF. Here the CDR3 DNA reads TGTGCCAGCAGCCTAGCGGGAGGGCCTAACGAGCAGTACTTC.

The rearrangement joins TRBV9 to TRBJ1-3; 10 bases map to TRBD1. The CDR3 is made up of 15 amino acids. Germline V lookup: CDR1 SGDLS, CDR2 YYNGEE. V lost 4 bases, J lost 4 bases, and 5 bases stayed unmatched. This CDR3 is CASSKTGGEGNTIYF. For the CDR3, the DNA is TGTGCCAGCAGCAAGACAGGGGGCGAGGGAAACACCATATATTTT.

CDR3 in DNA: TGTGCCAGCTCTACCGACAGGGATCCCAATGAGCAGTTCTTC. It is translated as CASSTDRDPNEQFF. The chain uses TRBV27 and TRBJ2-1; 7 nucleotides match TRBD1. The CDR3 contains 14 residues. Looked up from germline, CDR1 is MNHEY and CDR2 is SMNVEV (reference sequence). V trimming: 8 bases; J trimming: 6 bases; junction bases outside the gene matches: 10.

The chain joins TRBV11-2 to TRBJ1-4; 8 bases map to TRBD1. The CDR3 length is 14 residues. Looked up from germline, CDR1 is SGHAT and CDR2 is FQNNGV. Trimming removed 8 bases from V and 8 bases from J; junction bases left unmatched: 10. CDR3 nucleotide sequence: TGTGCCAGCCGCCGCACAGGGGGAAGGGAAAAACTGTTTTTT. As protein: CASRRTGGREKLFF.

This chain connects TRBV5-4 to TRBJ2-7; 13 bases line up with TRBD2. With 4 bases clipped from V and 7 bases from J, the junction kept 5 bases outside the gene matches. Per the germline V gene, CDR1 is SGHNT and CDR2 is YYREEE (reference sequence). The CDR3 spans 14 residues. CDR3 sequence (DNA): TGTGCCAGCAGCATACTAGCGGGAGGGCGAGAGCAGTACTTC. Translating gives CASSILAGGREQYF.

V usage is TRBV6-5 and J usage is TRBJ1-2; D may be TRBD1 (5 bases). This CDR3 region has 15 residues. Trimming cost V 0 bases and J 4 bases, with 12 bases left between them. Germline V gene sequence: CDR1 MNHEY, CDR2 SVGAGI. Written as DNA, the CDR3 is TGTGCCAGCAGTTACTCGACAGTGACGGGCTATGGCTACACCTTC. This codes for CASSYSTVTGYGYTF.

The CDR3 region is CASSLSGITDTQYF. For the CDR3, the DNA is TGTGCCAGCAGTTTAAGCGGGATCACAGATACGCAGTATTTT. V and J are TRBV27 and TRBJ2-3; 7 bases fit TRBD2. This CDR3 is built from 14 residues. Germline V gene lookup returns CDR1 MNHEY and CDR2 SMNVEV (reference sequence). Trimming took 2 bases from V and 2 from J; bases not matched to a gene: 1.

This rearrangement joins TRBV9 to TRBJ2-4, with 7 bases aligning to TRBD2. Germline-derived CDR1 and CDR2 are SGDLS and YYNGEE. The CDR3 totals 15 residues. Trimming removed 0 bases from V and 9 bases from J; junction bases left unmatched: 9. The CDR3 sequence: CASSVAPGGGGIQYF. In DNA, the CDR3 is TGTGCCAGCAGCGTAGCCCCGGGCGGGGGAGGCATTCAGTACTTC. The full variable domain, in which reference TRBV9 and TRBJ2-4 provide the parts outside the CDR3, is DSGVTQTPKHLITATGQRVTLRCSPRSGDLSVYWYQQSLDQGLQFLIQYYNGEERAKGNILERFSAQQFPDLHSELNLSSLELGDSALYFCASSVAPGGGGIQYFGAGTRLSVL.

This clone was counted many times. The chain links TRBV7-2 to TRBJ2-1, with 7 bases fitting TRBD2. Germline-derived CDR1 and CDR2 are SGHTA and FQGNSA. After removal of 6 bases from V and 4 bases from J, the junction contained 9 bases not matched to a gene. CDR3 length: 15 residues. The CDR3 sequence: CASRPGDYLYNEQFF. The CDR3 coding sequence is TGTGCCAGCAGACCCGGGGACTACCTTTACAATGAGCAGTTCTTC.

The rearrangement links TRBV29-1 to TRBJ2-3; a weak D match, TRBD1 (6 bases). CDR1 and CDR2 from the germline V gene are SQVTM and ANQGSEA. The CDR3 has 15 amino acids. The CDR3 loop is CTGAGARSGTGGQYF. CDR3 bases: TGCACCGGGGCAGGGGCCCGATCCGGAACAGGTGGGCAGTATTTT.

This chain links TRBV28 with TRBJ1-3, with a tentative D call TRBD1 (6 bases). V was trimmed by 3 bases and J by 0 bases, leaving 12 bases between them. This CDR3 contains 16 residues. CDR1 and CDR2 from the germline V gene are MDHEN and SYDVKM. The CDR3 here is CASSFRDKSSGNTIYF. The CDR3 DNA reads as TGTGCCAGCAGTTTCCGGGACAAGAGCTCTGGAAACACCATATATTTT.

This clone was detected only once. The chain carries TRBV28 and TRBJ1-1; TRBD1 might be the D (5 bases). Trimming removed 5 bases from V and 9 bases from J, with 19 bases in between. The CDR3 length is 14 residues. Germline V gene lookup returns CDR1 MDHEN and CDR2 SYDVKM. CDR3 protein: CASSIRDYELQAFF. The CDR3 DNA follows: TGTGCCAGCAGTATCCGGGACTATGAATTGCAAGCTTTCTTT.

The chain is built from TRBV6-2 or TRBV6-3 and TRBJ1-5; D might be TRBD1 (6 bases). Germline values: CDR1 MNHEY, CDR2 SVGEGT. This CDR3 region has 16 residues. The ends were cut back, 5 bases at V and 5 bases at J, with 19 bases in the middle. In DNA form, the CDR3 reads TGTGCCAGCAGTCTTGCTTCACAGGGAGGGGATCAGCCCCAGCATTTT. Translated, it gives CASSLASQGGDQPQHF.

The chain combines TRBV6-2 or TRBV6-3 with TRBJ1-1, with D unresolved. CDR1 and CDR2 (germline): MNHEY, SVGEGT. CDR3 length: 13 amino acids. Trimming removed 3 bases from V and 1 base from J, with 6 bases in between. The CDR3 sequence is CASSYRQNTEAFF. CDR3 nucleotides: TGTGCCAGCAGTTATCGACAGAACACTGAAGCTTTCTTT.

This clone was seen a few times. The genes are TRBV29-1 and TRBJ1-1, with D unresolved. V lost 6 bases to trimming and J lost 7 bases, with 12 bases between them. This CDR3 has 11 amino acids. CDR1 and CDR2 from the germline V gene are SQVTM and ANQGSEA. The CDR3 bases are TGCAGCGTCTCCGGGAACGGTGAAGCTTTCTTT. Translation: CSVSGNGEAFF. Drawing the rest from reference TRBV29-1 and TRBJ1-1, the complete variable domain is SAVISQKPSRDICQRGTSLTIQCQVDSQVTMMFWYRQQPGQSLTLIATANQGSEATYESGFVIDKFPISRPNLTFSTLTVSNMSPEDSSIYLCSVSGNGEAFFGQGTRLTVV.

The CDR3 coding sequence is TGTGCCAGCAGCGCGACAGGGGGCAGATACAATGAGCAGTTCTTC. Translated: CASSATGGRYNEQFF. The V call is TRBV9, the J call TRBJ2-1; 10 bases fit TRBD1. The germline gives CDR1 SGDLS, CDR2 YYNGEE. The CDR3 totals 15 residues. The V gene end was trimmed by 3 bases and the J gene end by 4 bases; junction bases not matched to a gene: 4.

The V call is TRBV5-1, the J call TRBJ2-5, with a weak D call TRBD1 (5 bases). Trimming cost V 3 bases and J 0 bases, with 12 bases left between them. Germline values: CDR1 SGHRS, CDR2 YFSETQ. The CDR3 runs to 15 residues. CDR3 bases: TGCGCCAGCAGCTGGGCAGGGAACCACCAAGAGACCCAGTACTTC. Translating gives CASSWAGNHQETQYF.

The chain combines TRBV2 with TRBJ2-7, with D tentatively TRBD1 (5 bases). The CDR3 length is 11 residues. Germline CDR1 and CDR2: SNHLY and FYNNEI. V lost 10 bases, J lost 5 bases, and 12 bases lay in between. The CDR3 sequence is CANVRGHEQYF. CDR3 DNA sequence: TGTGCCAATGTAAGGGGCCACGAGCAGTACTTC. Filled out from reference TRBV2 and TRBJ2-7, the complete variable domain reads EPEVTQTPSHQVTQMGQEVILRCVPISNHLYFYWYRQILGQKVEFLVSFYNNEISEKSEIFDDQFSVERPDGSNFTLKIRSTKLEDSAMYFCANVRGHEQYFGPGTRLTVT.

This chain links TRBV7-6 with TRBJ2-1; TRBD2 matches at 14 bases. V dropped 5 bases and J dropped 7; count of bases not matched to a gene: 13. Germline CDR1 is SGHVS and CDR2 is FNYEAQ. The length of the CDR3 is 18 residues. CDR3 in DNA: TGTGCCAGCAGCACGGGACTAGCGGGAGTGGGGGAAGGGAATGAGCAGTTCTTC. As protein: CASSTGLAGVGEGNEQFF.

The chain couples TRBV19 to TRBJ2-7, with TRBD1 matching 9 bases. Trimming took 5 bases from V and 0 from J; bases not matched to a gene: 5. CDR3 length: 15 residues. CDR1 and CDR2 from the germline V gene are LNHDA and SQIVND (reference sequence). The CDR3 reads CASSAAGQGSYEQYF. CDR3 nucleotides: TGTGCCAGTAGTGCCGCGGGACAGGGCTCCTACGAGCAGTACTTC.

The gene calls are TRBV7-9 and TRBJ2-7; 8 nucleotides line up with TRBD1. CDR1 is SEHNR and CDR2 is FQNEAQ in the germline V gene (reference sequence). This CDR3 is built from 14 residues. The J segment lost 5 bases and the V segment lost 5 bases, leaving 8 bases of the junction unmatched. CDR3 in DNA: TGTGCCAGCAGCCTAACGGACAGGGCCCACGAGCAGTACTTC. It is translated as CASSLTDRAHEQYF.

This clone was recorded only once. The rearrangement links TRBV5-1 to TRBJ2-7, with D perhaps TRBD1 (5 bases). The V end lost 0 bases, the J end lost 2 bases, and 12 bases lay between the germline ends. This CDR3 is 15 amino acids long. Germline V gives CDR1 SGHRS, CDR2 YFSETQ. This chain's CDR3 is CASSLGGRTTYEQYF. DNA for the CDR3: TGCGCCAGCAGCTTGGGGGGCAGGACAACCTACGAGCAGTACTTC.

CDR3 region: CASSSTSGAAEQYF. CDR3 coding DNA: TGTGCCAGCAGCTCTACTAGCGGGGCCGCCGAGCAGTACTTC. This chain joins TRBV11-2 and TRBJ2-7, with 10 nucleotides matching TRBD2. Looked up from germline, CDR1 is SGHAT and CDR2 is FQNNGV. CDR3 length: 14 amino acids. With 4 bases clipped from V and 6 bases from J, the junction kept 6 bases outside the gene matches. The full variable domain, with the rest looked up from reference TRBV11-2 and TRBJ2-7, is EAGVAQSPRYKIIEKRQSVAFWCNPISGHATLYWYQQILGQGPKLLIQFQNNGVVDDSQLPKDRFSAERLKGVDSTLKIQPAKLEDSAVYLCASSSTSGAAEQYFGPGTRLTVT.

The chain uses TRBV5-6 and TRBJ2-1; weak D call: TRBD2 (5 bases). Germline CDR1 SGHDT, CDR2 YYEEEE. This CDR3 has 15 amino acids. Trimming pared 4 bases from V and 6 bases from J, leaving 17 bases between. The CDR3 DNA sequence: TGTGCCAGCAGCGCCCTTGGGAGCGAGCGCAATGAGCAGTTCTTC. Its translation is CASSALGSERNEQFF.